This T cell receptor (beta chain) was found in a study of cytomegalovirus exposure and HLA in healthy donors (dated by TCRdb to about 2017). With regard to the full study: In an earlier analysis of under 600 of the donors, 250 to 350 Gb of sequence data and about 110 million unique TCR beta sequences from about 179 million T cells were reported. Both class I and class II loci were covered by HLA typing, at four-digit resolution. Approximately 300 gigabases of sequencing data and around 80 million unique TCR sequences made up an early release that covered about 640 HLA-typed donors. Among about 400 genotyped donors of the cohort, an average of around 250,000 unique TCR beta nucleotide sequences was sequenced per donor, of which 15% to 20% were non-productive. In the later analysis, no new phenotypic data were used to find candidate immune exposures; instead, reliance was placed on TCR beta sequences and their occurrence across donors. Four or five DR-DQ haplotypes were handled as single units for association and clustering because linkage in the cohort was strong. Every discovery cohort repertoire had been produced on one sequencing platform. A later genetic analysis took genome-wide SNP genotypes for about 65% of the 666 donors and used that subset as a discovery cohort. To study patterns of TCR occurrence, a later analysis re-analyzed previously published TCR beta repertoires from several hundred donors and added high-resolution HLA genotyping. In an earlier analysis of roughly 580 of the donors, high-throughput TCR beta sequencing was used to judge whether each TCR beta V gene segment behaved as functional or pseudogenic. Typing coverage varied by locus: roughly 620-630 donors for A, B, C, DRB1 and DQB1; more than 500 for DQA1; more than 600 for DPA1; 450 to 480 for DPB1. The study aimed to test whether cataloging public T cell receptors could reveal signatures of past pathogen exposure. High-throughput TCR immunosequencing, statistical association of individual TCRs with disease status, and machine learning were combined to predict cytomegalovirus infection status. A separate validation cohort of about 110 different subjects was used in addition to the approximately 670-subject first cohort. The T cell repertoires of 666 subjects were profiled by immunosequencing and related to cytomegalovirus serostatus. The genetic ancestry cluster associated with self-reported Caucasian donors included about 84% of the roughly 400 genotyped donors. Alongside the repertoire data, information on donor age, sex, ethnicity and CMV serostatus was compiled.

In total, more than 500 healthy bone marrow donors made up the cohort. All cohort members were sampled while nominally healthy, although unrecorded immune exposures were likely present. The donor tested CMV seronegative, placing the donor among the approximately 360 seronegative members of the cohort. Each donor provided a peripheral blood sample, and peripheral blood mononuclear cells were used for TCR beta sequencing. The Qiagen DNeasy Blood Extraction Kit was used to extract genomic DNA from the blood cell samples. General study outcomes and caveats: Linkage disequilibrium might explain the correlated functional status among segregating V segments, but an unknown experimental factor could not be ruled out. In the study, approximately 160 TCR beta chains were listed as associated with cytomegalovirus. This cohort had only TCR beta chains sequenced, and the lack of alpha or paired-chain data limited which features could be detected. A later genetic analysis associated a missense DCLRE1C variant with V-gene and J-gene trimming of TCR beta chains, and an independent cohort replicated the association. In both the original and validation cohorts, the classifier was reported to diagnose cytomegalovirus status with high specificity and sensitivity. The authors suggested that the approach could potentially be extended to other disease states and immunological phenotypes. Broadly in line with IMGT annotations, most TCR beta V segments showed up in productive rearrangements about 90% or about 30% of the time in an earlier analysis of some 590 of the donors. Across donors, most TCR sequences were observed very rarely, whereas some public TCRs were present in many individuals. In a later analysis, most CMV-associated TCR beta chains were found to appear HLA-restricted, with HLA associations seemingly driven largely by CMV exposure. In a later analysis, the rate of TCR association differed among HLA loci, with DRB1 alleles having the most associated TCRs and HLA-C alleles having the fewest. Some IMGT-functional V segments, including TRBV6-2 and TRBV6-3, could not be distinguished by the 87-base-pair reads and were therefore excluded. A further reported finding was that TCR beta sequences accurately predicted the HLA-A and HLA-B alleles for most subjects in the first cohort. According to a later analysis, parvovirus B19, influenza, CMV and Epstein-Barr virus appeared linked to several top co-occurrence clusters. In a later analysis, HLA-associated TCR beta chains showed more clonal expansion and lower generation probabilities than non-associated chains that were equally common. The only immune exposure information available for the cohort was CMV serostatus. According to a later genetic analysis, donors in an Asian-associated ancestry cluster had fewer N-insertions in productive TCRs than the roughly 670-donor mean. The earlier analysis of some 540 of the donors excluded about 16 rarely observed V segments, including chromosome 9 orphons, because counts were too low. Strong co-occurrence of HLA alleles, especially DR and DQ, made assigning TCR associations to individual alleles difficult. Specific HLA alleles were associated with 16,951 TCR beta sequences at a false discovery rate of 0.05 in a later analysis. Because HLA typing was missing for some donors at each locus, association tests included only the typed subset. Roughly uniform sequencing depth across donors was assumed in presence/absence analyses, although this assumption may not hold. Three of the identified cytomegalovirus-associated TCR beta chains were confirmed in vitro to be specific for cytomegalovirus antigens. A group of highly shared sequence variants was considered likely to be a technical artifact of the sequencing pipeline.

The germline V and J ends show losses of 2 bases and 5 bases respectively, and no gene match explains 10 bases of the junction. The CDR1 and CDR2 encoded by the germline V gene are SGHTA and FQGNSA. The CDR3, from cysteine to phenylalanine, totals 16 residues. The only DNA kept is the CDR3, 48 bases in frame from the first base. Concerning this clone itself: Its antigen target is currently unknown. No clone much larger than this one lies a single base away; base qualities are absent.

The library came from the immunoSEQ multiplex PCR assay. For the multiplex PCR, a mixture combining 60 forward primers for TCR Vbeta segments and 13 reverse primers for TCR Jbeta segments was used. Amplification of the CDR3 region of rearranged TCR beta genes was performed with a multiplex PCR assay on genomic DNA. Amplified TCR beta libraries were sequenced as 87-base-pair reads on the Illumina HiSeq System. The paper's data handling went like this. A later analysis tallied roughly 80 million unique TCR beta chains across the 666 repertoires, and 10 million to 11 million of those chains were shared by two or more donors. A nearest-neighbor algorithm error-corrected the raw reads and collapsed the reads into unique sequences, merging closely related sequences to remove PCR and sequencing errors. V, D and J gene segments were assigned by aligning CDR3 sequences to IMGT reference sequences. For a sequence to be retained, at least a six-nucleotide match to both a V gene segment and a J gene segment was required. A rearrangement counted as productive if the CDR3 had no stop codons and remained in frame with V and J, and every other rearrangement counted as non-productive. CDR3 was defined according to IMGT convention as the region running from the second conserved V-encoded cysteine to the conserved J-encoded phenylalanine. In an earlier analysis of some 550 of the donors, sequences lacking an unambiguous match to a single V gene segment were excluded. An earlier analysis of some 500 of the donors classified V segments as functional when productive rearrangements were above 56.7% and as segregating when the standard deviation between donors was above 5%. A statistical classification framework was built to diagnose cytomegalovirus status from the catalog of TCR beta chain sequences. In a later analysis, V and J genes were assigned by comparing TCR nucleotide sequences against IMGT/GENE-DB human TR gene sequences. Using the TCRdist pipeline, a later analysis assigned CDR3 sequences along with most-parsimonious VDJ recombination scenarios. In a later analysis, each TCR beta chain was defined by its CDR3 amino acid sequence together with its V-gene family, and reads without a unique V-gene family were excluded. In a later analysis, around 600 highly shared, low-generation-probability nucleotide sequences were removed to address suspected cross-contamination and a sequencing artifact. A later analysis calculated a clonal expansion index for each public chain from normalized within-repertoire ranks of inferred template counts. In a later analysis, generation probabilities were computed with a VDJ recombination model fitted to out-of-frame rearrangements, and the resulting probabilities were checked against IGoR. In a later analysis, TCR-TCR, TCR-HLA and TCR-CMV co-occurrence was scored with hypergeometric tests, and a repertoire-size bias correction was applied to TCR pairs. In a later analysis, false discovery rates were estimated by permuting HLA or CMV assignments 20 times. A later analysis grouped co-occurring TCRs with DBSCAN, adding TCRdist sequence similarity when clustering within HLA-allele-positive subsets. For co-occurrence clustering, repertoires with fewer than 30,000 or more than 120,000 public chains were excluded, along with roughly five repertoires with anomalous nucleotide sharing. The source is immuneACCESS, and TCRdb retained only in-frame sequences with V and J called. Part of the clones is not carried over; for the studies checked, unresolved V genes explain less than half of this, and the remainder is unexplained. The V and J calls and clone size come from that table; D and trimming were worked out from the DNA. Present in this sample are about 240,000 clones, around 84% of which were seen just once. The top ten clonotypes cover about 0.25% of the sample.

The sequence came from a girl aged 2 to 9 in good health and CMV-seronegative. In this chain, TRBV7-2 is recombined with TRBJ2-5, and TRBD1 matches 8 of the central bases. The sequenced sample was PBMCs. Read as DNA, the sequence is TGTGCCAGCAGCTTAACCGGGGCAGGGGGCCTGGAGACCCAGTACTTC. This encodes CASSLTGAGGLETQYF.